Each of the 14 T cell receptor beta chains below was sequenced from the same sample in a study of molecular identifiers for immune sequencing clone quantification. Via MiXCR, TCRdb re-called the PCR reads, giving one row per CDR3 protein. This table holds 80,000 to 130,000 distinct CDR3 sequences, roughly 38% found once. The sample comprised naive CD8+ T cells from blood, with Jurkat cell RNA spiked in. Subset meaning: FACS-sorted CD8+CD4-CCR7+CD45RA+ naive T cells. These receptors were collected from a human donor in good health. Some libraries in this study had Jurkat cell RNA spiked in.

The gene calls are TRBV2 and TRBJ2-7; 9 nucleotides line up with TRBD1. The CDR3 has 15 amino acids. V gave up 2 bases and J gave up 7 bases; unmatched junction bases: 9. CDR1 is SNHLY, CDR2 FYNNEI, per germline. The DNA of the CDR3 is TGTGCCAGCAGTGAACTCCGGGACAGGGCTAGGGAGCAGTACTTC. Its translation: CASSELRDRAREQYF.

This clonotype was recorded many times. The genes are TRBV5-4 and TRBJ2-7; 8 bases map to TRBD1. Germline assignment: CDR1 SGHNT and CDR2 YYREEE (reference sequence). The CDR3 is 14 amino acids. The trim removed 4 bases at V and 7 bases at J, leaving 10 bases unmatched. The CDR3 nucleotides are TGTGCCAGCAGCCCGTGGCAGGGGGCGCGAGAGCAGTACTTC. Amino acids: CASSPWQGAREQYF.

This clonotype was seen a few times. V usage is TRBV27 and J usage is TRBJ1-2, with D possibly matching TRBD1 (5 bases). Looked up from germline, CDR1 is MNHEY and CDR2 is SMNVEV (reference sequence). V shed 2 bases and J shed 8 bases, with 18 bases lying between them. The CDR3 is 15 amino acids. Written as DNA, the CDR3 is TGTGCCAGCAGTTTAATTGGGGCGATGACAAACGGCTACACCTTC. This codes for CASSLIGAMTNGYTF.

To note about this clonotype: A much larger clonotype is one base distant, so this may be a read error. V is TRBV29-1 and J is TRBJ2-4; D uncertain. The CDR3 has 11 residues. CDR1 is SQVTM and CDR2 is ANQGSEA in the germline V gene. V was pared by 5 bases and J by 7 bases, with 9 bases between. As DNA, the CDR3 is TGCAGCGTTTTCTCCGATAACATTCAGTACTTC. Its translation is CSVFSDNIQYF.

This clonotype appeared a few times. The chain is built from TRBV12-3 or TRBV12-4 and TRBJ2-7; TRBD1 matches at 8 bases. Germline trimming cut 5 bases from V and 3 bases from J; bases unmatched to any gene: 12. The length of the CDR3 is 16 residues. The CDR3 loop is CASSPRDGQGVYEQYF. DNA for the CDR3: TGTGCCAGCAGTCCAAGGGATGGACAGGGTGTCTACGAGCAGTACTTC.

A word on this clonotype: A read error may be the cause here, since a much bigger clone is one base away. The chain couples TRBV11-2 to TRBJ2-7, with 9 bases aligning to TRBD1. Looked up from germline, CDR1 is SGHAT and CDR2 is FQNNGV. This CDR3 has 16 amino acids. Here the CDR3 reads CASSLGQGDLGYEQDF. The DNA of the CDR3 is TGTGCCAGCAGCTTGGGACAGGGAGACTTGGGGTACGAGCAGGACTTC.

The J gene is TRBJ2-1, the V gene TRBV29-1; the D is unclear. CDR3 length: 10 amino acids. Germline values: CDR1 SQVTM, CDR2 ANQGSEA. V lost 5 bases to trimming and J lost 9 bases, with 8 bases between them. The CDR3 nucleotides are TGCAGCGTTCAGTCCCCTGAGCAGTTCTTC. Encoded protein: CSVQSPEQFF.

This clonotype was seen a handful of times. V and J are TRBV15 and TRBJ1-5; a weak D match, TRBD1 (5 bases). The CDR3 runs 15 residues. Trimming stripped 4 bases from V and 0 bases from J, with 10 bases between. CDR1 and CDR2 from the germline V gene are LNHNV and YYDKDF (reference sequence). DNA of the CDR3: TGTGCCACCAGCACAGGGAGCCATAGCAATCAGCCCCAGCATTTT. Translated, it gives CATSTGSHSNQPQHF.

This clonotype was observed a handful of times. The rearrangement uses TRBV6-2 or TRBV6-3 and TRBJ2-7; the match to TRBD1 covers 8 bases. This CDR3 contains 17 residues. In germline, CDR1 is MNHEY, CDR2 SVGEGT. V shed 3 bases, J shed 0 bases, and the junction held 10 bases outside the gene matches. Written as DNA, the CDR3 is TGTGCCAGCAGTTATCCGCGCCGGGACAGGACCTCCTACGAGCAGTACTTC. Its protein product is CASSYPRRDRTSYEQYF.

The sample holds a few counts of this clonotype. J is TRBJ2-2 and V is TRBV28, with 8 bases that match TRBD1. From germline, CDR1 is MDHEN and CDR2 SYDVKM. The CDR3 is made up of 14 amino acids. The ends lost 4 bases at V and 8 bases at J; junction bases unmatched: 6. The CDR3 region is CASSSLRGQGELFF. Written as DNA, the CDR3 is TGTGCCAGCAGTTCGCTCAGGGGGCAAGGGGAGCTGTTTTTT.

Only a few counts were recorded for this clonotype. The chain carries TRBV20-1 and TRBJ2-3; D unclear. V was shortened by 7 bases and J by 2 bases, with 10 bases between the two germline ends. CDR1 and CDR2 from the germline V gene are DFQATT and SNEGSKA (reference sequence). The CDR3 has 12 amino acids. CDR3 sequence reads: CSVTEYTDTQYF. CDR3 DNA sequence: TGCAGTGTCACCGAGTACACAGATACGCAGTATTTT.

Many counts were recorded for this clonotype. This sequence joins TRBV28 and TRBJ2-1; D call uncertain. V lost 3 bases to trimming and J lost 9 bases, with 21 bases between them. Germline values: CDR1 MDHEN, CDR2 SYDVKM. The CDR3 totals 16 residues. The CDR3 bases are TGTGCCAGCAGTTTGGCCGTAGGGCAGGTCCTGGGTGAGCAGTTCTTC. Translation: CASSLAVGQVLGEQFF.

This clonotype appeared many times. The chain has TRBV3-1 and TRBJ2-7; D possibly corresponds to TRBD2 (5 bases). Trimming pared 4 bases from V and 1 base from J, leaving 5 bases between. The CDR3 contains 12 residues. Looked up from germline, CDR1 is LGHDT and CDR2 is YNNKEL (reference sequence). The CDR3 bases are TGTGCCAGCAGCCGGAGGTCCTACGAGCAGTACTTC. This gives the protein CASSRRSYEQYF.

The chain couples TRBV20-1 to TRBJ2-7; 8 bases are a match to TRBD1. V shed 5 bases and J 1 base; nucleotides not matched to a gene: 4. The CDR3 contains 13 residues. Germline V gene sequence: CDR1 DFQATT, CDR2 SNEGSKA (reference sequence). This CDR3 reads CSAGRTGSYEQYF. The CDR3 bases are TGCAGTGCTGGGCGGACAGGGTCCTACGAGCAGTACTTC.